Listed below are T cell receptor beta chains from one sample, sequenced in a study of cytomegalovirus exposure and HLA in healthy donors. Measured with immunoSEQ multiplex PCR; TCRdb has only the in-frame clones, and not every one. The table lists around 200,000 clones, around 83% of them singletons. Specimen: PBMCs. These receptors all stem from a man aged 50 to 59 in good health and CMV-seronegative. Each CDR3 is given with its conserved first and last residue. The D gene is left open where the match is weak. Clone size is stated in some rows and not others, as once, few, many or a class when expanded.

v_gene	j_gene	abundance	d_gene	CDR3nt	CDR3aa
TRBV5-1	TRBJ2-5	.	.	TGCGCCAGCAGCTTGGTCCCAGACACGAGCCAGACCCAGTACTTC	CASSLVPDTSQTQYF
TRBV7-8	TRBJ1-2	.	.	TGTGCCAGCAGCTTAGACAGCTTCTCTGGCTACACCTTC	CASSLDSFSGYTF
TRBV28	TRBJ2-4	.	TRBD1	TGTGCCAGCAGTTTAGGACAGGGTGGGCAAAACATTCAGTACTTC	CASSLGQGGQNIQYF
TRBV7-9	TRBJ2-7	.	.	TGTTCCAGCAGCCAGGACATCGTCGAGCAGTACTTC	CSSSQDIVEQYF
TRBV2	TRBJ1-1	once	.	TGTGCCAGCAGTGACCTCGGTGGCAGCGGTACTGAAGCTTTCTTT	CASSDLGGSGTEAFF
TRBV28	TRBJ1-3	.	.	TGTGCCAGCAGTTTAGGCGGGAGCTCTGGAAACACCATATATTTT	CASSLGGSSGNTIYF
TRBV11-2	TRBJ1-1	.	TRBD1	TGTGCCAGCAGCTTAGTGGTGATGTTGGACAGGGGGCAACCGGAAGCTTTCTTT	CASSLVVMLDRGQPEAFF
TRBV2	TRBJ1-2	once	.	TGTGCCAGCAGCCAACTGGGGGGGAAGGTTGTCTCGGGCTTC	CASSQLGGKVVSGF
TRBV19	TRBJ1-5	.	TRBD1	TGTGCCAGTAGTATGGACAGGGGTGGCAATCAGCCCCAGCATTTT	CASSMDRGGNQPQHF
TRBV5-8	TRBJ1-3	.	.	TGTGCCAGCAGCTTAGAGGGTACTGGAAACACCATATATTTT	CASSLEGTGNTIYF
TRBV5-1	TRBJ2-5	.	TRBD2	TGCGCCAGTCATCTCTCCCCGCTAGCGGCCCAAGAGACCCAGTACTTC	CASHLSPLAAQETQYF
TRBV7-2	TRBJ2-5	.	TRBD2	TGTGCCAGCAGCTTATATGCGGGAGGGCAGTACTTC	CASSLYAGGQYF
TRBV5-1	TRBJ2-5	.	.	TGCGCCAGCAGCCTGGCGATGGGGGCCGGGGAGACCCAGTACTTC	CASSLAMGAGETQYF
TRBV27	TRBJ1-1	.	.	TGTGCCAGCAGCCGGACAGCTCTTTTGAACACTGAAGCTTTCTTT	CASSRTALLNTEAFF
TRBV5-1	TRBJ1-6	.	TRBD1	TGCGCCAGCAGCCCCCCTCAGGGGGTCGGATCACCCCTCCACTTT	CASSPPQGVGSPLHF
TRBV5-1	TRBJ1-2	few	TRBD1	TGCGCCAGCAGCGCGGCACTACAGGGGGGTAACTATGGCTACACCTTC	CASSAALQGGNYGYTF
TRBV9	TRBJ2-3	.	TRBD2	TGTGCCAGCAGCCCCCGGGCTAGCGGGGGGCGGAGCACAGATACGCAGTATTTT	CASSPRASGGRSTDTQYF
TRBV7-7	TRBJ2-1	.	TRBD1	TGTGCTAGCAGCTTAGCGGGACAGGGGAATGAGCAGTTCTTC	CASSLAGQGNEQFF
TRBV7-2	TRBJ2-1	.	.	TGTGCCAGCAGCTCCTTGACTGATCTAGAGCAGTTCTTC	CASSSLTDLEQFF
TRBV9	TRBJ2-7	.	TRBD1	TGTGCCAGCAGCTTCCGGGACAGGGGACACGAGCAGTACTTC	CASSFRDRGHEQYF
TRBV4-2	TRBJ1-5	.	TRBD1	TGTGCCAGCAGCCAAGATCCGGGGAACAGGGGAAGACAGCCCCAGCATTTT	CASSQDPGNRGRQPQHF
TRBV7-2	TRBJ2-3	once	TRBD2	TGTGCCAGCAGCCCCCGAGCGGGGGGGCGGGATACGCAGTATTTT	CASSPRAGGRDTQYF
TRBV5-1	TRBJ2-5	.	TRBD2	TGCGCCAGCAGCCGGACTAGCGGGGGGGCCTGGGAGACCCAGTACTTC	CASSRTSGGAWETQYF
TRBV7-2	TRBJ1-5	.	.	TGTGCCAGCAGCTTAGACACGGGACAGCCCCAGCATTTT	CASSLDTGQPQHF
TRBV5-6	TRBJ2-4	.	.	TGTGCCAGCAGCCGTCAGGGCATTCAGTACTTC	CASSRQGIQYF
TRBV5-6	TRBJ2-3	.	.	TGTGCCAGCAGCCATGGGAGCCTAGGCGGCACAGATACGCAGTATTTT	CASSHGSLGGTDTQYF
TRBV10-3	TRBJ1-6	.	.	TGTGCCATCAGTGGGGCAGATTCACCCCTCCACTTT	CAISGADSPLHF
TRBV6-5	TRBJ2-3	.	.	TGTGCCAGCAGTCCCCGGCGGGAAAGCACAGATACGCAGTATTTT	CASSPRRESTDTQYF
TRBV7-9	TRBJ2-1	.	.	TGTGCCAGCATCCGAGACGGGGGTTCCTACAATGAGCAGTTCTTC	CASIRDGGSYNEQFF